These 18 T cell receptor beta chains originate from one sample sequenced in a study of a mutant IDH1 vaccine in newly diagnosed glioma. Sequencing was performed with immunoSEQ multiplex PCR; in TCRdb, only in-frame clones are kept and a portion is missing. The data contain tens of thousands of clones, 75% to 90% of them singletons. The time point: baseline, week 1 (first vaccination visit). Specified treatment: pre-vaccination baseline after standard-of-care therapy. The sequencing here drew on PBMCs, taken from a glioma patient treated with radiotherapy, temozolomide or both. These receptor sequences come from a man in his forties or fifties with glioma.

This clone was picked up one time. The chain recombines TRBV4-3 with TRBJ1-4; D ambiguous. V dropped 4 bases and J dropped 7 bases, with 16 bases sitting between them. The CDR3 length is 15 residues. Germline loops: CDR1 LGHNA, CDR2 YSLEER. The DNA for the CDR3 is TGCGCCAGCAGCCGAGTCAACGCCCTGGGTGAAAAACTGTTTTTT. Encoded protein: CASSRVNALGEKLFF.

V gene TRBV29-1 combines with J gene TRBJ2-7; 10 nucleotides align to TRBD2. There are 14 residues in the CDR3. Germline trimming cut 8 bases from V and 0 bases from J; bases unmatched to any gene: 7. Germline V gives CDR1 SQVTM, CDR2 ANQGSEA. The CDR3 is CSPRLAGISYEQYF. The CDR3 DNA sequence: TGCAGCCCAAGACTAGCGGGCATCTCCTACGAGCAGTACTTC.

There are a few counts of this clone. The chain joins TRBV7-9 to TRBJ1-5; TRBD1 might be the D (5 bases). Trimming left V 7 bases short and J 9 bases short, with 13 bases between. The germline gives CDR1 SEHNR, CDR2 FQNEAQ (reference sequence). This CDR3 spans 12 amino acids. DNA of the CDR3: TGTGCCAGCACCCTTAATACAGGGCCCCAGCATTTT. Translation: CASTLNTGPQHF.

The genes are TRBV5-1 and TRBJ2-7, with unresolved D. CDR1 SGHRS and CDR2 YFSETQ come from the germline V gene. With 0 bases removed from V and 3 bases from J, the gap between germline ends came to 13 bases. The CDR3 is 15 residues long. Here the CDR3 reads CASSLESPEGYEQYF. In DNA, the CDR3 is TGCGCCAGCAGCTTGGAGTCGCCGGAAGGCTACGAGCAGTACTTC.

This clone was seen once. The chain is built from TRBV5-1 and TRBJ2-7, with 14 bases that match TRBD2. Per germline, CDR1 SGHRS and CDR2 YFSETQ. The CDR3 runs to 14 residues. With 4 bases clipped from V and 6 bases from J, the junction kept 3 bases outside the gene matches. The CDR3 bases are TGCGCCAGCAGCCCCGGGACTAGCGGGGGCGAGCAGTACTTC. Protein sequence: CASSPGTSGGEQYF.

This rearrangement joins TRBV19 to TRBJ2-7; 7 nucleotides align to TRBD1. This CDR3 is 15 amino acids long. J was trimmed by 3 bases and V by 4 bases; bases with no gene match: 9. Germline V gene lookup returns CDR1 LNHDA and CDR2 SQIVND (reference sequence). The CDR3 protein is CASSRKLQGNYEQYF. The CDR3 nucleotides read TGTGCCAGTAGTAGGAAACTACAGGGGAACTACGAGCAGTACTTC.

The genes are TRBV28 and TRBJ1-1, with D possibly being TRBD1 (6 bases). Germline loops: CDR1 MDHEN, CDR2 SYDVKM. The V and J ends lost 6 bases and 1 base respectively, with 15 bases between them. This CDR3 spans 15 amino acids. CDR3 coding DNA: TGTGCCAGCAGGACGACGGGGGGGGCGAACACTGAAGCTTTCTTT. As protein: CASRTTGGANTEAFF.

This clone appeared once. This chain joins TRBV18 and TRBJ2-7; possible D gene TRBD2, 5 bases. The CDR3 runs to 14 residues. CDR1 KGHSH and CDR2 LQKENI come from the germline V gene. V gave up 1 base and J gave up 7 bases, with 14 bases separating them. CDR3 DNA sequence: TGTGCCAGCTCACCACAGGACTCGACGGGGGAGCAGTACTTC. Translation gives CASSPQDSTGEQYF. Supplemented by reference TRBV18 and TRBJ2-7, the full variable domain reads NAGVMQNPRHLVRRRGQEARLRCSPMKGHSHVYWYRQLPEEGLKFMVYLQKENIIDESGMPKERFSAEFPKEGPSILRIQQVVRGDSAAYFCASSPQDSTGEQYFGPGTRLTVT.

The chain is built from TRBV7-5 and TRBJ2-1; the table's TRBD2 call for D was not verified on the DNA. TRBV7-5 is an annotated pseudogene. The CDR3 is made up of 15 amino acids. The CDR3 region has the DNA TGTGCCAGAAGCTTAGGGCCTAGCGGGGACAATGAGCAGTTCTTC. Its translation is CARSLGPSGDNEQFF.

This clone was counted between two and nine times. The V and J genes are TRBV19 and TRBJ1-1; 7 bases fit TRBD1. V was pared by 10 bases and J by 6 bases, with 11 bases of the junction left unmatched. Germline CDR1 LNHDA, CDR2 SQIVND (reference sequence). This CDR3 comprises 13 residues. The CDR3 region has the DNA TGTGCCATAGGCGACAGGGAGGTCCCTGAAGCTTTCTTT. This translates into CAIGDREVPEAFF.

The rearrangement joins TRBV29-1 to TRBJ2-5; D is possibly TRBD2 (6 bases). There are 16 residues in the CDR3. The V gene lost 7 bases and the J gene lost 5 bases, with 26 bases spanning the gap. In germline, CDR1 is SQVTM, CDR2 ANQGSEA. The CDR3 nucleotides read TGCAGCGATTGGGGGGTGGGAGACGCCGGTACGGAGACCCAGTACTTC. It yields the protein CSDWGVGDAGTETQYF.

The DNA of the CDR3 is TGTGCCAGCAGTGCATACAGGGGAGGCGATGAGCAGTTCTTC. Encoded protein: CASSAYRGGDEQFF. The J gene is TRBJ2-1, the V gene TRBV2, with D possibly TRBD1 on 7 matching bases. V was cut by 4 bases and J by 8 bases, with 15 bases left in between. The length of the CDR3 is 14 residues. Germline V lookup: CDR1 SNHLY, CDR2 FYNNEI.

The rearrangement joins TRBV7-9 to TRBJ2-7, with 9 bases that match TRBD1. Unmatched junction bases numbered 14, after V lost 5 bases and J lost 6 bases. Per germline, CDR1 SEHNR and CDR2 FQNEAQ (reference sequence). The length of the CDR3 is 16 residues. The CDR3 nucleotides are TGTGCCAGCAGCCTCCTTTCGGGACAGGGAACCTTCGAGCAGTACTTC. Protein product: CASSLLSGQGTFEQYF.

The chain carries TRBV6-5 and TRBJ1-3; weak D call: TRBD1 (5 bases). Per the germline V gene, CDR1 is MNHEY and CDR2 is SVGAGI. The CDR3 spans 15 residues. The V end lost 7 bases, the J end lost 2 bases, and 15 bases lay between the germline ends. Here the CDR3 reads CASTDPRVPGNTIYF. In DNA, the CDR3 is TGTGCCAGCACCGACCCCAGGGTACCTGGAAACACCATATATTTT.

The chain links TRBV6-6 to TRBJ1-1; the match to TRBD1 covers 7 bases. Germline V gene lookup returns CDR1 MNHNY and CDR2 SVGAGI (reference sequence). The CDR3 consists of 13 residues. The ends lost 5 bases at V and 3 bases at J; junction bases unmatched: 3. Here the CDR3 DNA reads TGTGCCAGCAGTGTTCAGGGGGACACTGAAGCTTTCTTT. It translates to CASSVQGDTEAFF.

The chain links TRBV23-1 to TRBJ2-2, with a possible D match to TRBD2 (5 bases). TRBV23-1 is an ORF, with its function uncertain. Trimming removed 4 bases from V and 7 bases from J, with 16 bases in between. There are 15 residues in the CDR3. As DNA, the CDR3 is TGCGCCAGCAGTCCCCTATCCCTGGGAGTCGGGGAGCTGTTTTTT. As protein: CASSPLSLGVGELFF.

The chain uses TRBV7-9 and TRBJ2-7; tentative D call: TRBD2 (6 bases). V lost 5 bases and J lost 3, with 14 bases in between. CDR1 and CDR2 (germline): SEHNR, FQNEAQ (reference sequence). This CDR3 has 14 residues. The CDR3 bases are TGTGCCAGCAGCCCGGAGGGCGGTCGCTACGAGCAGTACTTC. Its translation is CASSPEGGRYEQYF. Drawing the rest from reference TRBV7-9 and TRBJ2-7, the complete variable domain is DTGVSQNPRHKITKRGQNVTFRCDPISEHNRLYWYRQTLGQGPEFLTYFQNEAQLEKSRLLSDRFSAERPKGSFSTLEIQRTEQGDSAMYLCASSPEGGRYEQYFGPGTRLTVT.

V usage is TRBV7-3 and J usage is TRBJ2-5; 16 nucleotides align to TRBD2. The J segment lost 2 bases and the V segment lost 4 bases, leaving 1 base of the junction unmatched. This CDR3 comprises 16 residues. The germline V gene encodes CDR1 SGHTA and CDR2 FQGTGA. DNA for the CDR3: TGTGCCAGCAGCTCGGGACTAGCGGGAGGGCAAGAGACCCAGTACTTC. Translated, it gives CASSSGLAGGQETQYF. Full variable domain (remainder filled in from reference TRBV7-3 and TRBJ2-5): GAGVSQTPSNKVTEKGKYVELRCDPISGHTALYWYRQSLGQGPEFLIYFQGTGAADDSGLPNDRFFAVRPEGSVSTLKIQRTERGDSAVYLCASSSGLAGGQETQYFGPGTRLLVL.